This T cell receptor beta chain was captured by sequencing in a study of T cell repertoires in cytomegalovirus infection (dated by TCRdb to the late 2010s). With regard to the full study: The peptide stimulations were aimed at well-studied HLA-B-restricted epitopes as well as recently identified HLA-C-restricted CMV epitopes, whose presentation resists viral immunomodulation. Because public TCR beta signatures pointed to carriage of CMV infection together with the matching HLA type, the HLA type of each donor mattered for the analysis. General study outcomes and caveats: Carriers of CMV infection plus the relevant HLA type were discriminated by the cumulative frequency of public TCR beta family members in the study cohort and in an independent roughly 400-donor cohort. In the ex vivo response, HLA-C-restricted CMV-specific TCR beta clonotypes were dominant, and in two of eight donors the single most frequent clonotype came from this HLA-C-restricted group.

This clonotype was seen a handful of times. Its antigen is still unknown. No base quality values were provided; no much bigger clone lies one nucleotide off. The treatment or condition label, as the study defines it: in vitro stimulation with specific CMV peptide epitopes to enrich CMV-specific T cells. Sequencing was performed on an Illumina HiSeq 1500. TCRdb reran the public reads through fastp at Q25 and MiXCR, keeping productive beta chains. Duplicate CDR3 protein sequences are folded into a single record with the most common DNA and genes. The sample profile shows about 340,000 distinct CDR3 sequences; roughly 29% of them were found once. Around 20% of the sample belongs to the ten largest clones. V is clipped by 0 bases and J by 4 bases, and the sequence between their germline boundaries is 21 bases long. Reading from cysteine to phenylalanine, the CDR3 counts 17 amino acids. Kept here is only the CDR3 DNA, which spans 51 bases and is read in frame from base 1. CDR1 is given as DFQATT and CDR2 as SNEGSKA, both from the germline V gene (reference sequence).

This TCR was recovered from a human donor in good health (CMV status not recorded). Some clones in this sample may be carry-over from other donors' samples. The specimen comprised cultured PBMCs, sampled from culture after CMV antigen stimulation. This chain is built from TRBV20-1 and TRBJ1-2, and perhaps TRBD1 as D gene, on 5 matching bases. The CDR3 amino acid sequence is: CSARDHGTLKSVYGYTF. Read as DNA, the sequence is TGCAGTGCTAGAGATCATGGGACTCTTAAGTCCGTCTATGGCTACACCTTC.